A selection of T cell receptor beta chains follows, all from one sample in a study of cytomegalovirus exposure and HLA in healthy donors. Method: immunoSEQ multiplex PCR; TCRdb's copy keeps in-frame clones and lacks some. The profile shows over 120,000 clones, approximately 80% of them singletons. Sample: PBMCs. The receptors originated from a woman under 30 in good health and CMV-seropositive. Each CDR3 is given with its conserved first and last residue. D genes are given only for firm matches. Not every row has a clone size; where given, it reads once, few, many or a size class.

.	.	TRBV6-5	TRBJ2-2	TGTGCCAGCAGGCGGACAGCGAACACCGGGGAGCTGTTTTTT	CASRRTANTGELFF
few	.	TRBV29-1	TRBJ2-1	TGCAGCGTTGAAGGCAGTGTCAGCTCCTACAATGAGCAGTTCTTC	CSVEGSVSSYNEQFF
.	.	TRBV7-2	TRBJ1-6	TGTGCCAGCAGCCTAGGGCCTAGGGGTAATTCACCCCTCCACTTT	CASSLGPRGNSPLHF
once	TRBD2	TRBV2	TRBJ2-1	TGTGCCAGCAGTTTGCTAGCGGGGCCGTACAATGAGCAGTTCTTC	CASSLLAGPYNEQFF
.	.	TRBV6-1	TRBJ1-6	TGTGCCAGCAGTGATCAGGGATCTAATTCGCCCCTCCACTTT	CASSDQGSNSPLHF
.	.	TRBV18	TRBJ1-5	TGTGCCAGCTCACCCATCGACAGCACGAATCAGCCCCAGCATTTT	CASSPIDSTNQPQHF
few	.	TRBV25-1	TRBJ1-1	TGTGCCAGCAGTGAATTCGGGGGAAGGGGAACTGAAGCTTTCTTT	CASSEFGGRGTEAFF
.	.	TRBV27	TRBJ1-1	TGTGCCAGCAGTCCCCAAAGGGGTGGGTTGAACACTGAAGCTTTCTTT	CASSPQRGGLNTEAFF
.	.	TRBV19	TRBJ2-2	TGTGCCAGTAGTACGACAGCGCCGAACACCGGGGAGCTGTTTTTT	CASSTTAPNTGELFF
.	TRBD1	TRBV10-2	TRBJ2-7	TGCGCCAGCAGTTTGGACAGGACAGCCTCCTACGAGCAGTACTTC	CASSLDRTASYEQYF
.	TRBD2	TRBV2	TRBJ2-3	TGTGCCAGCAGTGAAAGCGGGGTACAACCAGATACGCAGTATTTT	CASSESGVQPDTQYF
.	.	TRBV5-6	TRBJ2-7	TGTGCCAGCAGTTATACGAGCGAGCAGTACTTC	CASSYTSEQYF
.	.	TRBV18	TRBJ1-2	TGTGCCAGCTCGCATCGGACAGAAAGACACTATGGCTACACCTTC	CASSHRTERHYGYTF
.	.	TRBV30	TRBJ1-4	TGTGCCTGGAGTGCACAGGGAAATGAAAAACTGTTTTTT	CAWSAQGNEKLFF
.	TRBD1	TRBV19	TRBJ2-7	TGTGCCAGTAGTTCCGGACAGGGCTTCTACGAGCAGTACTTC	CASSSGQGFYEQYF
.	TRBD1	TRBV6-6	TRBJ1-5	TGTGCCAGCAGTTCGACAGGGGGCGTCAATCAGCCCCAGCATTTT	CASSSTGGVNQPQHF
.	TRBD2	TRBV7-2	TRBJ2-5	TGTGCCAGCAGTAACGGGGGGGCCGGGGAGACCCAGTACTTC	CASSNGGAGETQYF
.	TRBD1	TRBV30	TRBJ1-2	TGTGCCTGGAGTGTCACGTACCGGGACAGGGGCGGCTATGGCTACACCTTC	CAWSVTYRDRGGYGYTF
.	TRBD2	TRBV4-1	TRBJ2-3	TGCGCCAGCAGCCCCGAAGTAGGGGCCGGGGAGGGTACGCAGTATTTT	CASSPEVGAGEGTQYF
once	.	TRBV4-3	TRBJ1-4	TGCGCCAGCAGCCAAGAGGGGGCAAGGACGGCTAATGAAAAACTGTTTTTT	CASSQEGARTANEKLFF